The T cell receptor beta chain described here comes from a study of regulatory T cells in long-lasting Graves disease (dated by TCRdb to the early 2020s). About the investigation overall: In the newly diagnosed Graves' disease group, patients had been taking antithyroid drugs for less than 3 months. The study was registered as a clinical trial and conducted in China. TCR sequencing covered around 13 persistent and some 20 newly diagnosed Graves' disease patients, 33 samples in total. Peripheral blood TCR sequencing and RNA sequencing compared persistent Graves' disease patients with newly diagnosed Graves' disease patients.

The time point label for this specimen denotes: newly diagnosed GD, antithyroid drugs for less than 3 months. For both TCR sequencing and RNA sequencing, RNA was extracted from PBMCs using TRIzol. The diagnosis of Graves' disease followed American Thyroid Association guidelines. Patients for the study were recruited at an endocrinology department in Xi'an, China. From each patient, 8 to 10 milliliters of peripheral blood was collected into an EDTA anticoagulant tube. Ficoll Paque Plus density gradient separation was used to isolate PBMCs, and no further T cell sorting was performed. An Agilent 2100 Bioanalyzer and agarose gel were used to assess RNA quality, and a NanoDrop 2000 was used to measure RNA concentration. This clonotype was detected many times. Its antigen remains unidentified. Within one base of it there is no much larger clone, and no base qualities were kept. Library preparation used multiplex PCR. Sequencing was performed on an Illumina HiSeq 4000. To build TCR beta libraries, CDR3 regions were amplified by Arm-PCR using iRepertoire HTBI primers. PCR products were gel purified before sequencing. The original pipeline was this. A total of 62 TRBV and approximately 15 TRBJ segments were identified across samples and were used for gene usage analysis of CDR3 amino acid clonotypes. COPE and FqMerger were used to merge the filtered high-quality paired reads into contigs. BLAST was used to align contigs to IMGT TRBV, TRBD and TRBJ reference genes, with CDR3 defined following IMGT. Any clonotype with a frequency above 0.1% was classified as a highly expanded clone. Shannon entropy served as the measure of repertoire diversity, while the Gini coefficient captured V-J evenness. Public clonotypes were defined as clonotypes shared by more than one individual. The raw public data were reprocessed by TCRdb itself: fastp quality trimming at Q25, MiXCR clonotype calling, in-frame beta chains only. Every entry covers one CDR3 protein and lists the most common genes and DNA from its rows. These V and J calls derive from TCRdb rather than the authors' analysis. Recorded for this sample are fewer than 450,000 distinct CDR3 sequences; over 12% of them occurred a single time. Approximately 8% of the sample belongs to the ten largest clones.

Deletion took 3 bases off V and 5 bases off J, with a span of 8 bases between the germline ends. From the cysteine through the phenylalanine, the CDR3 covers 13 amino acids. The read is trimmed to its CDR3 DNA, 39 bases read in frame from base 1. Study-wide conclusions, independent of this receptor: Preferential use of TRBV28, TRBJ1-2 and TRBJ2-5 was observed in persistent disease, whereas TRBV20-1 and TRBJ2-1 were favored in newly diagnosed disease. Sequencing and analysis were restricted to the TCR beta chain. More public clonotypes were shared among persistent patients (under 3,000) than among newly diagnosed patients (966). Because the primary lesion, thyroid tissue, could not be accessed, the study looked at peripheral blood alone. The authors acknowledged the small sample size as a limitation that may reduce accuracy. Compared with newly diagnosed patients, patients with persistent Graves' disease had lower TCR Shannon entropy and fewer highly expanded clones, which suggests clonal expansion.

The same specimen was also included in a second study, on T cells in Graves' hyperthyroidism and ophthalmopathy. As noted in the second study: Stable Graves' hyperthyroidism was defined as the absence of progression to ophthalmopathy over 18 months of follow-up. Hyperthyroidism patients were newly diagnosed, had a disease duration of under 2 months, and were aged 18 to 65 years. The study excluded patients with uncontrolled infections, other autoimmune diseases, pregnancy or lactation. Diagnoses were established on the basis of clinical symptoms, serum thyroxine and TRAb, thyroid ultrasound, and orbital computed tomography. A first-round RT-PCR of the TCR CDR3 used the HTBI primer set with the Qiagen OneStep RT-PCR kit. Most expanded thyroid clonotypes (frequency above 0.001) were also detected in blood, a finding suggesting that blood repertoires may reflect thyroid immune responses. A 13 V-J signature model separated ophthalmopathy from stable hyperthyroidism, with 87.88% sensitivity and about 81% specificity in cross-validation and 80%/75% in testing. During validation, the model predicted progression to ophthalmopathy a median of about 6.3 months ahead of onset, with 70.59% sensitivity and around 73% specificity. To identify TCR V-J signatures that set the groups apart, the researchers used a discovery cohort of 100 patients, made up of approximately 43 with Graves' ophthalmopathy and some 55 with stable Graves' hyperthyroidism. Prospective prediction of ophthalmopathy was tested in an independent validation cohort of fewer than 20 hyperthyroidism patients and some 17 patients who later progressed to ophthalmopathy. The 75 to 100 discovery patients were divided at random into training and test sets in a 7:3 ratio. In roughly six Graves' hyperthyroidism patients, the study also compared T-cell repertoires from thyroid tissue with T-cell repertoires from blood. After blood sampling, hyperthyroidism patients were treated with methimazole at a starting dose of 30 mg daily, and ophthalmopathy patients were treated with high-dose intravenous methylprednisolone. Libraries were constructed in a second round of multiplex PCR, after which size selection and purification were performed. Paired-end sequencing of the libraries was performed with 100 bp reads on an Illumina HiSeq2000. SOAPnuke was used to process the raw data, removing reads that contained adapters or uncalled bases, had a mean Phred below 15, or lacked an exact match to the constant primer or identifier. High-quality paired reads were merged with COPE v1.2.5, and unique nucleotide sequences were defined as clonotypes. Clonotypes were aligned to IMGT TRBV, TRBD and TRBJ reference segments using MiTCR v1.1. The analysis was restricted to V-J combinations with a frequency above 0.0001, which together covered 99.2% of the repertoires. The TCS score was defined as the ratio of F50 (clonal expansion) to E x V (chaos), calculated using BLOSUM62-based TCRdist between CDR3 peptides within each V-J. Welch's t-statistics and random forest reduced approximately 520 V-J features to roughly 13, which were used in a naive Bayes classifier (R e1071). No statistical method was used to set the sample size in advance, and investigators knew the group allocation. According to the paper, TCR Vbeta CDR3 sequencing was carried out on around 140 peripheral blood samples, which came from around 43 ophthalmopathy, around 75 hyperthyroidism and some 17 progressor patients.

The sequence joins TRBV12-3 or TRBV12-4 to TRBJ2-1, with TRBD1 tentatively as D gene (5 bases match). The material sequenced was peripheral blood mononuclear cells (PBMCs), taken at new diagnosis, from a patient treated with antithyroid drugs. The source is a woman aged 40 to 55 with Graves disease. Donor details come from another sample of the same person, matched by shared clones. In nucleotides, the sequence is TGTGCCAGCAGTTTTTCAGGGAACAATGAGCAGTTCTTC. This translates into CASSFSGNNEQFF.